The 20 T cell receptor beta chains reported below all come from one sample, sequenced in a study of OX40 agonist ivuxolimab in advanced cancers. Some clones are missing from TCRdb's copy, which holds only in-frame ones; the method was immunoSEQ multiplex PCR. Seen here are tens of thousands of clones, 80% to 95% observed once, and the top ten hold over 0.35%. This specimen consisted of CD4+ or CD8+ T cells sorted from blood, obtained in a trial of the OX40 agonist ivuxolimab. Every receptor here comes from an adult with an advanced solid tumor such as melanoma, head and neck, liver or kidney cancer.

This clone was observed a single time. The chain uses TRBV4-3 and TRBJ1-1, with 8 bases matching TRBD1. CDR3 length: 17 amino acids. Germline CDR1 is LGHNA and CDR2 is YSLEER. V lost 3 bases to trimming and J lost 1 base; unmatched junction nucleotides: 10. CDR3 region: CASSHLPGGQRNTEAFF. The DNA for the CDR3 is TGCGCCAGCAGCCACCTCCCAGGGGGCCAGAGGAACACTGAAGCTTTCTTT.

The CDR3 bases are TGTGCCAGCAGCTTGCTGGACAGGGGCGGCGAGCAGTACTTC. Translating it yields CASSLLDRGGEQYF. This chain connects TRBV5-6 to TRBJ2-7; 9 bases align to TRBD1. This CDR3 is built from 14 residues. V shed 1 base and J 6 bases; nucleotides not matched to a gene: 5. Germline values: CDR1 SGHDT, CDR2 YYEEEE. Looking up the rest from reference TRBV5-6 and TRBJ2-7 gives the full variable domain: DAGVTQSPTHLIKTRGQQVTLRCSPKSGHDTVSWYQQALGQGPQFIFQYYEEEERQRGNFPDRFSGHQFPNYSSELNVNALLLGDSALYLCASSLLDRGGEQYFGPGTRLTVT.

CDR3 in DNA: TGTGCCAGCAGACCAACCAAACAGGGCTACGAGCAGTACTTC. Amino acids: CASRPTKQGYEQYF. The chain recombines TRBV11-2 with TRBJ2-7, with D possibly being TRBD1 (6 bases). Per the germline V gene, CDR1 is SGHAT and CDR2 is FQNNGV. The CDR3 consists of 14 residues. Trimming left V 6 bases short and J 3 bases short, with 15 bases between.

The chain is built from TRBV6-1 and TRBJ1-2; D is uncertain. In germline, CDR1 is MNHNS, CDR2 SASEGT. The CDR3 has 12 residues. V was pared by 2 bases and J by 8 bases, with 9 bases between. CDR3 in DNA: TGTGCCAGCAGTGAATTTCGTCGGGGCTACACCTTC. Translated: CASSEFRRGYTF.

The V gene is TRBV7-3, the J gene TRBJ2-3; TRBD2 matches 13 bases. J was trimmed by 4 bases and V by 5 bases; bases with no gene match: 6. Germline lookup yields CDR1 SGHTA and CDR2 FQGTGA. The CDR3 covers 16 residues. Here the CDR3 reads CASSPGLAGVPDTQYF. The CDR3 nucleotides read TGTGCCAGCAGCCCCGGACTAGCGGGAGTCCCAGATACGCAGTATTTT.

The chain recombines TRBV27 with TRBJ2-7, with 8 bases that match TRBD1. V trimming: 2 bases; J trimming: 6 bases; junction bases outside the gene matches: 3. Per germline, CDR1 MNHEY and CDR2 SMNVEV (reference sequence). This CDR3 is built from 13 residues. CDR3 DNA sequence: TGTGCCAGCAGTTTAAGAACAGGGGGCGAGCAGTACTTC. Its translation is CASSLRTGGEQYF.

In the case of this clone: This is likely a read error, given that the CDR3 carries no conserved phenylalanine or tryptophan at its end. The CDR3: CASSFGGDNYGYTL. The CDR3 DNA reads as TGTGCCAGCAGCTTCGGGGGAGATAACTATGGCTACACCCTC. The chain links TRBV7-2 to TRBJ1-2; the D gene is possibly TRBD1 (5 bases). The V and J ends lost 3 bases and 1 base respectively, with 9 bases between them. Per germline, CDR1 SGHTA and CDR2 FQGNSA. The CDR3 totals 14 residues.

The chain has TRBV7-2 and TRBJ1-5, with TRBD1 as a possible D gene (5 bases). This CDR3 has 16 residues. V lost 1 base to trimming and J lost 2 bases, with 12 bases between them. From germline, CDR1 is SGHTA and CDR2 FQGNSA. CDR3 sequence: CASSLVGGTGNQPQHF. CDR3 nucleotide sequence: TGTGCCAGCAGCTTAGTTGGAGGGACTGGCAATCAGCCCCAGCATTTT.

This rearrangement joins TRBV19 to TRBJ2-2; TRBD2 aligns across 8 bases. J was trimmed by 7 bases and V by 7 bases; bases with no gene match: 11. The CDR3 spans 15 residues. Germline V gene lookup returns CDR1 LNHDA and CDR2 SQIVND (reference sequence). Here the CDR3 reads CASITSGSFGGELFF. The CDR3 bases are TGTGCCAGTATTACCAGCGGGAGTTTTGGCGGGGAGCTGTTTTTT.

The chain has TRBV6-6 and TRBJ1-5, with 8 bases that match TRBD1. Trimming took 6 bases from V and 4 from J; bases not matched to a gene: 5. Germline V lookup: CDR1 MNHNY, CDR2 SVGAGI (reference sequence). The CDR3 spans 14 residues. The CDR3, as DNA: TGTGCCAGCAGAAGGACAGGGCTGAATCAGCCCCAGCATTTT. This codes for CASRRTGLNQPQHF.

The chain links TRBV7-9 to TRBJ2-1; D unclear. Germline CDR1 reads SEHNR; CDR2 reads FQNEAQ (reference sequence). V lost 0 bases and J lost 9, with 6 bases in between. This CDR3 spans 12 amino acids. As DNA, the CDR3 is TGTGCCAGCAGCTTAGCGGGGTCTGAGCAGTTCTTC. Encoded protein: CASSLAGSEQFF. Looking up the rest from reference TRBV7-9 and TRBJ2-1 gives the full variable domain: DTGVSQNPRHKITKRGQNVTFRCDPISEHNRLYWYRQTLGQGPEFLTYFQNEAQLEKSRLLSDRFSAERPKGSFSTLEIQRTEQGDSAMYLCASSLAGSEQFFGPGTRLTVL.

The chain couples TRBV28 to TRBJ1-1, with unresolved D. CDR1 is MDHEN and CDR2 is SYDVKM in the germline V gene. Deletions cut 5 bases from V and 1 base from J, with 11 bases between. This CDR3 spans 14 amino acids. CDR3 amino acids: CASSPTMKNTEAFF. CDR3 bases: TGTGCCAGCAGTCCCACGATGAAGAACACTGAAGCTTTCTTT.

The chain has TRBV10-2 and TRBJ2-3; 11 bases match TRBD2. CDR1 and CDR2 (germline): WSHSY, SAAADI. The CDR3 extends over 17 amino acids. V was pared by 6 bases and J by 2 bases, with 10 bases of the junction left unmatched. This CDR3 reads CASRAGTSGFHTDTQYF. The CDR3 bases are TGCGCCAGCAGGGCCGGGACTAGCGGATTTCACACAGATACGCAGTATTTT.

J is TRBJ2-7 and V is TRBV7-8, with 8 bases that match TRBD2. The CDR3 consists of 13 residues. Trimming took 0 bases from V and 5 from J; bases not matched to a gene: 0. Per germline, CDR1 SGHVS and CDR2 FQNEAQ. This chain's CDR3 is CASSLAGGDEQYF. The CDR3, as DNA: TGTGCCAGCAGCTTAGCCGGGGGGGACGAGCAGTACTTC.

This chain joins TRBV5-1 and TRBJ2-3; D could derive from TRBD1 or TRBD2 (5 bases each). Trimming left V 0 bases short and J 1 base short, with 12 bases between. The CDR3 is 16 residues long. Germline V gene lookup returns CDR1 SGHRS and CDR2 YFSETQ. The CDR3 loop reads CASSLGLLGGTDTQYF. The CDR3 DNA reads as TGCGCCAGCAGCTTGGGCCTCCTGGGGGGCACAGATACGCAGTATTTT.

The rearrangement uses TRBV6-5 and TRBJ2-7, with no clear D. The length of the CDR3 is 14 residues. Germline V CDR1 and CDR2: MNHEY, SVGAGI. The V and J ends lost 0 bases and 3 bases respectively, with 9 bases between them. The CDR3 here is CASSYSRTVYEQYF. In DNA, the CDR3 is TGTGCCAGCAGTTACTCGAGAACAGTCTACGAGCAGTACTTC.

The V gene is TRBV5-5, the J gene TRBJ1-3; D gene ambiguous. CDR3 length: 15 residues. Trimming pared 0 bases from V and 4 bases from J, leaving 11 bases between. CDR1 and CDR2 from the germline V gene are SGHKS and YYEKEE (reference sequence). The CDR3 sequence is CASSLAGSGGNTIYF. The CDR3 region has the DNA TGTGCCAGCAGCTTGGCGGGGTCCGGGGGAAACACCATATATTTT.

The chain is built from TRBV11-3 and TRBJ1-5; D gene ambiguous. V was cut by 6 bases and J by 6 bases, with 12 bases left in between. The CDR3 contains 13 residues. Germline V lookup: CDR1 SGHNT, CDR2 YENEEA. CDR3: CASSPGLGQPQHF. CDR3 DNA: TGTGCCAGCAGTCCGGGTTTGGGTCAGCCCCAGCATTTT.

This rearrangement joins TRBV6-5 to TRBJ2-7, with D uncertain. The CDR3 sequence is 14 residues long. Germline-derived CDR1 and CDR2 are MNHEY and SVGAGI. V lost 10 bases to trimming and J lost 0 bases, with 16 bases between them. The CDR3 nucleotides read TGTGCCAACAAAAGGACCGCCAGCTCCTACGAGCAGTACTTC. Its translation: CANKRTASSYEQYF.

Comment on this clone: Other DNA variants within this sample encode the same CDR3. The V and J genes are TRBV7-2 and TRBJ1-1; TRBD1 is a possible D gene (5 bases). The CDR3 runs 14 residues. Looked up from germline, CDR1 is SGHTA and CDR2 is FQGNSA. V was shortened by 1 base and J by 1 base, with 7 bases between the two germline ends. The CDR3 DNA reads as TGTGCCAGCAGCTTAGTGGGGGGGAACACTGAAGCTTTCTTT. It codes for CASSLVGGNTEAFF.